The following is a TCR beta chain sequence with its context. The CDR3 is made up of 16 amino acids. Germline V gives CDR1 SGHNT, CDR2 YENEEA. Deletions cut 5 bases from V and 5 bases from J, with 20 bases between. This specimen belongs to a study of blood T cell repertoires in COVID-19. Study-level information: T cells, B-cell-depleted T cells, or PBMCs provided the cDNA or gDNA that served as material.

Clones were read by immunoSEQ multiplex PCR, and TCRdb kept only the in-frame ones, dropping some. This table holds about 50,000 clones, 90% to 95% found once. Input material: peripheral blood. This receptor was taken from a woman of 80 years or more with acute or convalescent COVID-19. The rearrangement uses TRBV11-3 and TRBJ2-3; a possible D gene is TRBD1 (6 bases). The CDR3 DNA is TGTGCCAGCAGCGGCACCGGGACAAGCCTAGGAGATACGCAGTATTTT. Translated, it gives CASSGTGTSLGDTQYF.